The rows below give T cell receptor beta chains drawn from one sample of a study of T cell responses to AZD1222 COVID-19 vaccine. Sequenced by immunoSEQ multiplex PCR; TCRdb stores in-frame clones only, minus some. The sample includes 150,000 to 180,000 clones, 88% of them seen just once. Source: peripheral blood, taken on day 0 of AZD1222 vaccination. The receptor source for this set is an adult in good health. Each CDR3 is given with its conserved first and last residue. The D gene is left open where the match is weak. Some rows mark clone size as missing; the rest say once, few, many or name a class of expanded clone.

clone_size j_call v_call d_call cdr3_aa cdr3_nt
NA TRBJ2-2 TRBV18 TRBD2 CASSPPGLAGTGELFF TGTGCCAGCTCACCCCCGGGACTAGCGGGAACCGGGGAGCTGTTTTTT
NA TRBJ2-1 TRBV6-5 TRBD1 CASRGTGVINEQFF TGTGCCAGCAGGGGGACAGGCGTTATCAATGAGCAGTTCTTC
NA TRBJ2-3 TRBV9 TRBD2 CASTGTGGATDTQYF TGTGCCAGCACGGGAACGGGGGGGGCAACAGATACGCAGTATTTT
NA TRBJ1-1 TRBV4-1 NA CASSQDTQRTEAFF TGCGCCAGCAGCCAAGATACCCAGCGCACTGAAGCTTTCTTT
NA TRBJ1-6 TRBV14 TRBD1 CASSHLSGQGGSPLHF TGTGCCAGCAGCCATCTTTCGGGACAGGGAGGTTCACCCCTCCACTTT
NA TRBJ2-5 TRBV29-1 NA CSVHAGGDRETQYF TGCAGCGTACACGCTGGGGGAGACCGAGAGACCCAGTACTTC
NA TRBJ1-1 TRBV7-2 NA CASSFGDARAEAFF TGTGCCAGCAGCTTTGGGGACGCGAGGGCTGAAGCTTTCTTT
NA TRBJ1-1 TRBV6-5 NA CASSPGIVNTEAFF TGTGCCAGCAGTCCTGGGATAGTGAACACTGAAGCTTTCTTT
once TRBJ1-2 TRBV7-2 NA CASSSRGAGAGYTF TGTGCCAGCAGCTCGAGAGGGGCAGGCGCTGGCTACACCTTC
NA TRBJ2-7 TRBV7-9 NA CASSLEVGLAGEQYF TGTGCCAGCAGCTTAGAAGTCGGGCTAGCTGGCGAGCAGTACTTC
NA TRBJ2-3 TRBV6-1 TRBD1 CASSVTGGGTRDTQYF TGTGCCAGCAGTGTAACAGGGGGAGGAACACGGGATACGCAGTATTTT
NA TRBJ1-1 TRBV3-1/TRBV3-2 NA CASSERGPLNTEAFF TGTGCCAGCAGCGAAAGAGGACCTTTGAACACTGAAGCTTTCTTT
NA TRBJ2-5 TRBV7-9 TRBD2 CASTDLAGPQETQYF TGTGCCAGCACCGACCTAGCGGGACCCCAAGAGACCCAGTACTTC
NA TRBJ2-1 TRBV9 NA CASSVGVSSYNEQFF TGTGCCAGCAGCGTAGGAGTATCTTCCTACAATGAGCAGTTCTTC
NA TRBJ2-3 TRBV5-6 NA CASSSYREATDTQYF TGTGCCAGCAGCTCATACAGGGAGGCCACAGATACGCAGTATTTT
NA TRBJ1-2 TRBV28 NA CASSSPDSTYGYTF TGTGCCAGCAGTTCCCCGGACAGTACCTATGGCTACACCTTC
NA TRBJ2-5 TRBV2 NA CASMDGGGPETQYF TGTGCCAGCATGGACGGGGGAGGACCTGAGACCCAGTACTTC
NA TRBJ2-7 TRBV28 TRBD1 CASSFQGAYEQYF TGTGCCAGCAGTTTTCAGGGGGCCTACGAGCAGTACTTC
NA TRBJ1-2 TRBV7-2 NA CASSLSWGRTNYGYTF TGTGCCAGCAGCTTATCGTGGGGACGGACTAACTATGGCTACACCTTC
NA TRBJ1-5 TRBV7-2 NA CASSSFRDQPQHF TGTGCCAGCAGCTCCTTCAGGGATCAGCCCCAGCATTTT
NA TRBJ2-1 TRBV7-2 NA CASSPGHGYNEQFF TGTGCCAGCAGCCCGGGACATGGTTACAATGAGCAGTTCTTC
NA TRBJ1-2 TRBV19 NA CASTAGWGYGYTF TGTGCCAGTACCGCGGGTTGGGGCTATGGCTACACCTTC
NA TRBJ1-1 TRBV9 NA CASSVTDSRRTEAFF TGTGCCAGCAGCGTAACTGACAGTCGCCGCACTGAAGCTTTCTTT
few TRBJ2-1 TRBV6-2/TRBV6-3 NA CASSYSLDYFNEQFF TGTGCCAGCAGTTACTCGTTGGACTACTTCAATGAGCAGTTCTTC
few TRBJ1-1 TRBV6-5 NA CASSYILSGAITEAFF TGTGCCAGCAGTTATATTTTATCAGGGGCGATCACTGAAGCTTTCTTT
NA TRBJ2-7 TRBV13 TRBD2 CASSLGASGDTYEQYF TGTGCCAGCAGCTTAGGGGCTAGCGGGGATACCTACGAGCAGTACTTC
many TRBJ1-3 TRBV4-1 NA CASSQARNSGNTIYF TGCGCCAGCAGCCAAGCCAGGAACTCTGGAAACACCATATATTTT
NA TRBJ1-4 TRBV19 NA CASSEGGPNEKLFF TGTGCCAGTAGTGAGGGGGGGCCCAATGAAAAACTGTTTTTT
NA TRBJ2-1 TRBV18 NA CASSPTQGTYNEQFF TGTGCCAGCTCACCAACGCAGGGGACCTACAATGAGCAGTTCTTC
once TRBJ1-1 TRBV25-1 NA CASSELYRKAEAFF TGTGCCAGCAGTGAATTGTACCGCAAAGCTGAAGCTTTCTTT
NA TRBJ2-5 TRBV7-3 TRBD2 CASSSEAGLWETQYF TGTGCCAGCAGCTCCGAAGCGGGACTTTGGGAGACCCAGTACTTC
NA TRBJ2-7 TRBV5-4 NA CASSWGQGYEQYF TGTGCCAGCAGCTGGGGGCAGGGGTACGAGCAGTACTTC
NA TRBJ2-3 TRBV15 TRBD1 CATSSRQGAPDTQYF TGTGCCACCAGCAGCCGACAGGGGGCCCCAGATACGCAGTATTTT
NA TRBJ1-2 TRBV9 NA CASRGVEGYTF TGTGCCAGCAGAGGGGTGGAAGGCTACACCTTC
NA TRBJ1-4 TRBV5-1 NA CASSLATNEKLFF TGCGCCAGCAGCTTGGCAACTAATGAAAAACTGTTTTTT
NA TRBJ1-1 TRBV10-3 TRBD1 CATRDPGQENTEAFF TGTGCCACTAGGGACCCGGGACAGGAGAACACTGAAGCTTTCTTT
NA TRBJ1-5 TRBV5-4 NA CASSLQGVNQPQHF TGTGCCAGCAGCTTACAGGGCGTCAATCAGCCCCAGCATTTT
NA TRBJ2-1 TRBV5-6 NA CASSPTGSEQFF TGTGCCAGCAGCCCTACAGGGAGTGAGCAGTTCTTC
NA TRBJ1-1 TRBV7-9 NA CASSPSRGAGGFF TGTGCCAGCAGCCCCTCTCGGGGGGCCGGAGGTTTCTTT
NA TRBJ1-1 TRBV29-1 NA CSVVDRGATEAFF TGCAGTGTCGTGGACCGCGGTGCCACTGAAGCTTTCTTT
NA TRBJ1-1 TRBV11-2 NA CASSLNRVEAFF TGTGCCAGCAGTCTAAACAGGGTTGAAGCTTTCTTT